This entry lists 24 T cell receptor beta chains sequenced from one sample in a study of CD8 T cells in Susac syndrome. Roughly 0.45 to 1 ug RNA was reverse transcribed with random hexamers. TCRdb fed the immunoSEQ multiplex PCR reads into MiXCR, producing one record per CDR3 protein. The sample contains around 180,000 distinct CDR3 sequences, around 93% of which appear only once. Source material: CD4+ T cells from PBMCs. These receptors originate from a human donor with multiple sclerosis.

The rearrangement uses TRBV3-1 and TRBJ1-5, with D maybe TRBD1 (5 bases). CDR1 is LGHDT, CDR2 YNNKEL, per germline (reference sequence). The CDR3 is 15 amino acids. V was clipped by 0 bases and J by 4 bases, with 10 bases between them. CDR3 region: CASSQEGRANQPQHF. CDR3 nucleotide sequence: TGTGCCAGCAGCCAAGAGGGGCGGGCAAATCAGCCCCAGCATTTT.

The J gene is TRBJ2-3, the V gene TRBV20-1; no definite D call. The CDR3 is 11 amino acids. Trimming cost V 5 bases and J 6 bases, with 9 bases left between them. Germline V lookup: CDR1 DFQATT, CDR2 SNEGSKA (reference sequence). CDR3 DNA sequence: TGCAGTGCTCCAGACCCGGATACGCAGTATTTT. It yields the protein CSAPDPDTQYF.

The chain recombines TRBV7-9 with TRBJ2-7; 8 bases agree with TRBD1. The CDR3 extends over 16 amino acids. Germline CDR1 reads SEHNR; CDR2 reads FQNEAQ (reference sequence). V was pared by 5 bases and J by 0 bases, with 9 bases of the junction left unmatched. CDR3 sequence reads: CASSPLGQGSSYEQYF. In DNA form, the CDR3 reads TGTGCCAGCAGCCCACTCGGACAGGGCAGCTCCTACGAGCAGTACTTC. Drawing the rest from reference TRBV7-9 and TRBJ2-7, the complete variable domain is DTGVSQNPRHKITKRGQNVTFRCDPISEHNRLYWYRQTLGQGPEFLTYFQNEAQLEKSRLLSDRFSAERPKGSFSTLEIQRTEQGDSAMYLCASSPLGQGSSYEQYFGPGTRLTVT.

V is TRBV19 and J is TRBJ1-2, with TRBD1 matching over 8 bases. With V trimmed by 2 bases and J by 5 bases, 7 bases remained unmatched. Germline V gives CDR1 LNHDA, CDR2 SQIVND (reference sequence). This CDR3 has 15 residues. The CDR3 region has the DNA TGTGCCAGTAGTATACGGGGGACAGGTGAATATGGCTACACCTTC. Translation gives CASSIRGTGEYGYTF.

CDR3 sequence: CASGDNSADTQYF. The CDR3 DNA sequence: TGTGCCAGCGGAGACAACTCCGCAGATACGCAGTATTTT. This rearrangement joins TRBV5-4 to TRBJ2-3; D not resolved. V lost 7 bases to trimming and J lost 4 bases, with 13 bases between them. The germline V gene has CDR1 SGHNT and CDR2 YYREEE (reference sequence). This CDR3 is built from 13 residues. Full variable domain (rest looked up from reference TRBV5-4 and TRBJ2-3): ETGVTQSPTHLIKTRGQQVTLRCSSQSGHNTVSWYQQALGQGPQFIFQYYREEENGRGNFPPRFSGLQFPNYSSELNVNALELDDSALYLCASGDNSADTQYFGPGTRLTVL.

The chain links TRBV28 to TRBJ1-2; TRBD1 might be the D (6 bases). CDR3 size: 12 residues. The germline V gene has CDR1 MDHEN and CDR2 SYDVKM. Trimming took off 4 bases at V and 8 bases at J, with 11 bases between the two ends. The CDR3 spells CASSSQGRGYTF. The CDR3 coding sequence is TGTGCCAGCAGTTCCCAGGGGCGAGGCTACACCTTC.

This clonotype occurred a few times. The chain is built from TRBV18 and TRBJ2-7; D not certain. V lost 3 bases, J lost 2 bases, and 8 bases lay in between. The CDR3 sequence is 13 residues long. Per germline, CDR1 KGHSH and CDR2 LQKENI. The CDR3 DNA is TGTGCCAGCTCACCCCCTGGGACCTACGAGCAGTACTTC. Translation gives CASSPPGTYEQYF.

This clonotype was observed once. The V and J genes are TRBV6-6 and TRBJ1-4; 10 bases are a match to TRBD1. Germline trimming cut 5 bases from V and 12 bases from J; bases unmatched to any gene: 9. Germline V lookup: CDR1 MNHNY, CDR2 SVGAGI (reference sequence). The CDR3 loop spans 14 amino acids. The CDR3 nucleotides are TGTGCCAGCAGTCTCAGACAGGGGGCGGCGGAACTGTTTTTT. Protein: CASSLRQGAAELFF.

The J gene is TRBJ1-1, the V gene TRBV7-9; weak D call: TRBD1 (6 bases). In germline, CDR1 is SEHNR, CDR2 FQNEAQ (reference sequence). The CDR3 loop spans 14 amino acids. V lost 3 bases, J lost 3 bases, and 11 bases lay in between. CDR3 in amino acids: CASSFRGLDTEAFF. In DNA form, the CDR3 reads TGTGCCAGCAGCTTCAGGGGACTAGACACTGAAGCTTTCTTT.

Here the CDR3 DNA reads TGTGCCAGCAGCCCGGGGAAGGCAGAGACCCAGTACTTC. This translates into CASSPGKAETQYF. The chain joins TRBV5-4 to TRBJ2-5; a possible D gene is TRBD2 (5 bases). The CDR3 loop spans 13 amino acids. CDR1 and CDR2 (germline): SGHNT, YYREEE (reference sequence). Trimming shortened V by 4 bases and J by 4 bases, and 11 bases separated the two germline ends.

The chain couples TRBV20-1 to TRBJ2-2; no clear D. The germline CDR1 and CDR2 sequences are DFQATT and SNEGSKA (reference sequence). The CDR3 is 12 residues long. V lost 1 base, J lost 5 bases, and 5 bases lay in between. CDR3 nucleotide sequence: TGCAGTGCTAGAGCTGGAACCGGGGAGCTGTTTTTT. Its translation is CSARAGTGELFF.

The rearrangement links TRBV4-3 to TRBJ2-6; 8 nucleotides line up with TRBD1. Germline CDR1 reads LGHNA; CDR2 reads YSLEER. The trim removed 1 base at V and 7 bases at J, leaving 3 bases unmatched. This CDR3 comprises 15 residues. CDR3 bases: TGCGCCAGCAGCCAAGGGGGACAGGCTGCCAACGTCCTGACTTTC. Protein sequence: CASSQGGQAANVLTF.

This chain joins TRBV20-1 and TRBJ1-2; perhaps TRBD1 as D (6 bases). Germline CDR1 DFQATT, CDR2 SNEGSKA (reference sequence). The CDR3 consists of 15 residues. The V and J ends lost 2 bases and 8 bases respectively, with 21 bases between them. The CDR3, as DNA: TGCAGTGCTAGAAGGGGGGGCGCTACCATCCACGGCTACACCTTC. This codes for CSARRGGATIHGYTF.

The CDR3 sequence is CASSTGTGYQPQHF. CDR3 sequence (DNA): TGCGCCAGCAGCACCGGGACAGGTTATCAGCCCCAGCATTTT. The V gene is TRBV5-1, the J gene TRBJ1-5; 8 bases are a match to TRBD1. The CDR3 spans 14 residues. Germline lookup yields CDR1 SGHRS and CDR2 YFSETQ. Trimming at V came to 4 bases and at J to 5 bases, leaving 5 bases not matched to a gene.

This chain connects TRBV7-2 to TRBJ1-2, with 9 bases fitting TRBD1. The CDR3 extends over 16 amino acids. Unmatched junction bases numbered 13, after V lost 4 bases and J lost 7 bases. Germline V gene data show CDR1 as SGHTA and CDR2 as FQGNSA. The CDR3 nucleotides are TGTGCCAGCAGCTCCGTCGATGTGGGACAGGGAGCTGGCTACACCTTC. This encodes CASSSVDVGQGAGYTF.

The rearrangement uses TRBV28 and TRBJ1-2, with D possibly matching TRBD1 (5 bases). Trimming left V 7 bases short and J 3 bases short, with 18 bases between. CDR1 and CDR2 (germline): MDHEN, SYDVKM. This CDR3 is built from 15 residues. The CDR3 sequence: CASTDSFREHYGYTF. CDR3 coding DNA: TGTGCCAGCACTGACAGTTTTAGGGAGCACTATGGCTACACCTTC.

This chain links TRBV4-1 with TRBJ2-3; TRBD2 is a possible D gene (6 bases). In germline, CDR1 is MGHRA, CDR2 YSYEKL. V lost 5 bases and J 2 bases, leaving 17 bases between the germline ends. The CDR3 totals 16 residues. CDR3 bases: TGCGCCAGCAGCTCCCTCCCGGGACTGATCACAGATACGCAGTATTTT. This sequence encodes CASSSLPGLITDTQYF.

CDR3 amino acids: CASAGTSGEKLFF. CDR3 sequence (DNA): TGTGCCAGTGCCGGGACCTCCGGGGAAAAACTGTTTTTT. V and J are TRBV19 and TRBJ1-4, with a possible D match to TRBD1 (5 bases). Germline V lookup: CDR1 LNHDA, CDR2 SQIVND (reference sequence). The CDR3 has 13 amino acids. V lost 8 bases and J lost 8, with 15 bases in between. Full variable domain (rest looked up from reference TRBV19 and TRBJ1-4): DGGITQSPKYLFRKEGQNVTLSCEQNLNHDAMYWYRQDPGQGLRLIYYSQIVNDFQKGDIAEGYSVSREKKESFPLTVTSAQKNPTAFYLCASAGTSGEKLFFGSGTQLSVL.

The rearrangement uses TRBV27 and TRBJ1-6; unclear D gene. This CDR3 spans 14 amino acids. Germline V lookup: CDR1 MNHEY, CDR2 SMNVEV (reference sequence). Deletions cut 3 bases from V and 6 bases from J, with 9 bases between. The CDR3 DNA follows: TGTGCCAGCAGTTTTGGGGAGAGTAATTCACCCCTCCACTTT. Amino acid sequence: CASSFGESNSPLHF.

This sequence joins TRBV6-5 and TRBJ2-2; maybe TRBD1 (6 bases). The CDR3 covers 15 residues. The V gene's germline CDR1 is MNHEY and CDR2 SVGAGI. Trimming stripped 5 bases from V and 0 bases from J, with 10 bases between. The CDR3 sequence is CASSRGTPNTGELFF. The DNA for the CDR3 is TGTGCCAGCAGTCGAGGGACACCGAACACCGGGGAGCTGTTTTTT.

The chain is built from TRBV30 and TRBJ2-7, with 10 bases fitting TRBD1. Germline V CDR1 and CDR2: GTSNPN, SVGIG (reference sequence). Trimming at V came to 0 bases and at J to 5 bases, leaving 4 bases not matched to a gene. The CDR3 consists of 14 residues. The CDR3 DNA reads TGTGCCTGGAGTGTGGGACAGGGGATCCACGAGCAGTACTTC. Its protein product is CAWSVGQGIHEQYF.

The J gene is TRBJ2-5, the V gene TRBV7-9, with a weak D call TRBD1 (6 bases). This CDR3 spans 14 amino acids. V lost 5 bases to trimming and J lost 1 base, with 11 bases between them. Germline V gene lookup returns CDR1 SEHNR and CDR2 FQNEAQ (reference sequence). The CDR3 nucleotides are TGTGCCAGCAGCAAAGGACAGTCCCAAGAGACCCAGTACTTC. It codes for CASSKGQSQETQYF.

The chain is built from TRBV12-3 or TRBV12-4 and TRBJ1-1; 11 bases align to TRBD1. V shed 4 bases, J shed 1 base, and the junction held 2 bases outside the gene matches. The CDR3 runs 15 residues. The CDR3 spells CASSWGQGGNTEAFF. Here the CDR3 DNA reads TGTGCCAGCAGTTGGGGACAGGGGGGGAACACTGAAGCTTTCTTT.

This sequence joins TRBV2 and TRBJ1-1; D is ambiguous. The CDR3 is made up of 12 amino acids. Germline V gene lookup returns CDR1 SNHLY and CDR2 FYNNEI. V was shortened by 4 bases and J by 9 bases, with 12 bases between the two germline ends. The CDR3 here is CASSVGGFKAFF. CDR3 nucleotide sequence: TGTGCCAGCAGTGTGGGAGGGTTTAAAGCTTTCTTT.